Described below is a single T cell receptor beta chain sequence and its context. The authors' processing: Cell counts per sample came from amplifying reference gene primers. TCRdb keeps only in-frame clones here, not all; method: immunoSEQ multiplex PCR. The DNA gave D and trimming, while V, J and clone size come from that table. This table holds approximately 20,000 clones, 65% to 90% found once. Germline lookup yields CDR1 SGHTA and CDR2 FQGNSA. The CDR3 runs 16 residues. Trimming cost V 5 bases and J 9 bases, with 26 bases left between them. This entry belongs to a study of blood T cell repertoires in COVID-19. Study at large: Samples taken during acute and convalescent COVID-19 were collected in the United States, Italy and Spain.

The TCR was taken from an elderly man with acute or convalescent COVID-19. The chain couples TRBV7-2 to TRBJ2-7; D might be TRBD1 (5 bases). The specimen was peripheral blood. The CDR3 here is CASSAGVRSLGAGQYF. In DNA form, the CDR3 reads TGTGCCAGCAGCGCAGGCGTCCGGTCCTTAGGGGCTGGGCAGTACTTC.